The 14 T cell receptor beta chains below all came from one sample that was sequenced in a study of blood T cell repertoires in COVID-19. Assay used: immunoSEQ multiplex PCR; TCRdb lists only in-frame clones, some missing. The sample has just over 300,000 clones, around 87% seen once. Input material: PBMCs or T cells enriched from blood (not recorded which). The source is a woman under 30 with acute COVID-19.

The rearrangement uses TRBV7-6 and TRBJ2-7; D is perhaps TRBD1 (5 bases). Germline V lookup: CDR1 SGHVS, CDR2 FNYEAQ. Between the trimmed V and J ends, which lost 3 bases and 3 bases, there was a span of 9 bases. This CDR3 spans 13 amino acids. CDR3 nucleotides: TGTGCCAGCAGCTTGCAGGGTGACTACGAGCAGTACTTC. Encoded protein: CASSLQGDYEQYF.

J is TRBJ2-7 and V is TRBV10-3, with TRBD2 as a possible D gene (5 bases). This CDR3 is 14 amino acids long. Germline V lookup: CDR1 ENHRY, CDR2 SYGVKD. Trimming removed 6 bases from V and 0 bases from J, with 12 bases in between. CDR3 protein: CAISAAADSYEQYF. In DNA form, the CDR3 reads TGTGCCATCAGCGCCGCAGCGGACTCCTACGAGCAGTACTTC.

The V call is TRBV10-2, the J call TRBJ2-7, with 7 bases fitting TRBD2. This CDR3 spans 15 amino acids. Germline CDR1 and CDR2: WSHSY and SAAADI. After removal of 6 bases from V and 3 bases from J, the junction contained 11 bases not matched to a gene. The CDR3 DNA reads TGCGCCAGCAGGCCCTCAGGCGGGAGTAACTACGAGCAGTACTTC. It specifies CASRPSGGSNYEQYF.

The chain recombines TRBV10-3 with TRBJ1-2; tentatively, D is TRBD1 (6 bases). This CDR3 comprises 13 residues. Looked up from germline, CDR1 is ENHRY and CDR2 is SYGVKD. V gave up 2 bases and J gave up 7 bases, with 11 bases separating them. The CDR3 protein is CAISESTGLGYTF. The CDR3 DNA reads as TGTGCCATCAGTGAGAGCACAGGGCTTGGCTACACCTTC.

The CDR3 DNA reads TGCAGTGCTAGTACGCGGGAGGGCACAGATACGCAGTATTTT. Encoded protein: CSASTREGTDTQYF. The chain employs TRBV20-1 and TRBJ2-3, with TRBD2 identical over 8 bases. CDR3 length: 14 amino acids. Germline values: CDR1 DFQATT, CDR2 SNEGSKA (reference sequence). Losses at the gene ends were 3 bases for V and 1 base for J; bases not matched to a gene: 3.

This chain links TRBV4-2 with TRBJ2-7, with 9 bases that match TRBD2. With V trimmed by 0 bases and J by 2 bases, 5 bases remained unmatched. The CDR3 contains 16 residues. From germline, CDR1 is LGHNA and CDR2 YNFKEQ. The CDR3 reads CASSQDGAGGTYEQYF. CDR3 bases: TGTGCCAGCAGCCAAGACGGAGCGGGAGGCACCTACGAGCAGTACTTC.

This clone came up once. The rearrangement uses TRBV14 and TRBJ2-7, with 7 positions matching TRBD1. The CDR3 contains 13 residues. Per germline, CDR1 SGHDN and CDR2 FVKESK. Unmatched junction bases numbered 6, after V lost 0 bases and J lost 10 bases. The CDR3 loop is CASSQEDRLFQYF. The CDR3 coding sequence is TGTGCCAGCAGCCAAGAGGACAGGCTATTCCAGTACTTC.

Of note for this clone: Other nucleotide sequences in the sample specify the same CDR3. This chain uses TRBV28 with TRBJ1-2; maybe TRBD1 (5 bases). The CDR3 has 12 residues. Germline assignment: CDR1 MDHEN and CDR2 SYDVKM. With 5 bases removed from V and 5 bases from J, the gap between germline ends came to 9 bases. The CDR3 loop is CASSLRQYGYTF. CDR3 nucleotides: TGTGCCAGCAGTCTCAGACAGTATGGCTACACCTTC.

This sequence joins TRBV7-9 and TRBJ2-7; 7 bases fit TRBD1. The V gene's germline CDR1 is SEHNR and CDR2 FQNEAQ (reference sequence). CDR3 length: 12 amino acids. The CDR3 loop is CAGVGDSYEQYF. The CDR3 nucleotides are TGTGCAGGGGTAGGGGACAGCTACGAGCAGTACTTC.

The rearrangement joins TRBV28 to TRBJ1-1; D is ambiguous. The CDR3 spans 14 residues. Germline CDR1 reads MDHEN; CDR2 reads SYDVKM. With 7 bases removed from V and 1 base from J, the gap between germline ends came to 13 bases. CDR3 residues: CASTRWEGNTEAFF. The CDR3 DNA sequence: TGTGCCAGCACCCGATGGGAGGGGAACACTGAAGCTTTCTTT.

This clone was detected once. V gene TRBV7-9 combines with J gene TRBJ1-1; D gene unclear. Trimming pared 4 bases from V and 9 bases from J, leaving 12 bases between. In germline, CDR1 is SEHNR, CDR2 FQNEAQ (reference sequence). This CDR3 region has 12 residues. This CDR3 is CASSSEVWKAFF. CDR3 in DNA: TGTGCCAGCAGCTCCGAGGTGTGGAAAGCTTTCTTT.

The chain recombines TRBV19 with TRBJ1-2; the D is unclear. The CDR3 has 11 amino acids. V lost 8 bases, J lost 2 bases, and 6 bases lay in between. In germline, CDR1 is LNHDA, CDR2 SQIVND (reference sequence). The CDR3 DNA reads as TGTGCCAGTTCCGGGAACTATGGCTACACCTTC. Its protein is CASSGNYGYTF.

This rearrangement joins TRBV28 to TRBJ1-6; TRBD1 matches 7 bases. V was clipped by 2 bases and J by 5 bases; unmatched bases: 0. Germline CDR1 and CDR2: MDHEN and SYDVKM. The CDR3 runs 14 residues. The CDR3 DNA reads as TGTGCCAGCAGTTTAACAGGGGATAATTCACCCCTCCACTTT. This translates into CASSLTGDNSPLHF. The complete variable domain, with remaining parts taken from reference TRBV28 and TRBJ1-6, reads DVKVTQSSRYLVKRTGEKVFLECVQDMDHENMFWYRQDPGLGLRLIYFSYDVKMKEKGDIPEGYSVSREKKERFSLILESASTNQTSMYLCASSLTGDNSPLHFGNGTRLTVT.

The chain combines TRBV4-2 with TRBJ2-3; 11 bases align to TRBD2. From germline, CDR1 is LGHNA and CDR2 YNFKEQ. J gave up 2 bases and V 0 bases, and 4 bases lay outside the gene matches. The CDR3 covers 17 residues. CDR3 residues: CASSQETSGRDTDTQYF. As DNA, the CDR3 is TGTGCCAGCAGCCAAGAAACTAGCGGGAGAGACACAGATACGCAGTATTTT.